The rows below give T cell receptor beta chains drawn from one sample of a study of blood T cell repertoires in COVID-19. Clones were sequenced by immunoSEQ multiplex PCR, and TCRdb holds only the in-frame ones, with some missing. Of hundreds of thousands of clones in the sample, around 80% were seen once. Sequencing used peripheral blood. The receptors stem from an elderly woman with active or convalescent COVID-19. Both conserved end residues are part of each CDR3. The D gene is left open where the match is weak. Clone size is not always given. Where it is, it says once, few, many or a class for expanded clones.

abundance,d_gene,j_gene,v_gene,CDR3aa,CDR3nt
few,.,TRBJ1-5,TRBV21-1,CATTFRKSTGNQPQHF,TGTGCCACCACCTTTCGCAAGTCGACAGGCAATCAGCCCCAGCATTTT
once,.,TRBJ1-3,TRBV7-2,CASSLYSGSLNSGNTIYF,TGTGCCAGCAGCTTATATTCGGGGAGCCTTAACTCTGGAAACACCATATATTTT
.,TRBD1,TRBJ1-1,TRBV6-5,CASSPGQGKAEAFF,TGTGCCAGCAGTCCCGGACAGGGGAAGGCTGAAGCTTTCTTT
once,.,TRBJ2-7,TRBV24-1,CATSDSGGRYEQYF,TGTGCCACCAGTGATTCGGGGGGCCGCTACGAGCAGTACTTC
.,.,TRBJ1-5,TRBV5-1,CASSLSDSQNQPQHF,TGCGCCAGCAGCTTGAGTGACAGCCAGAATCAGCCCCAGCATTTT
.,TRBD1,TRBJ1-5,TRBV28,CASSDREGDQPQHF,TGTGCCAGCAGTGACAGGGAAGGAGATCAGCCCCAGCATTTT
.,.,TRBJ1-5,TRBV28,CASQFKYSNQPQHF,TGTGCCAGCCAGTTCAAGTATAGCAATCAGCCCCAGCATTTT
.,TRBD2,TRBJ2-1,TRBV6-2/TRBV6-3,CASRPSGSARVNEQFF,TGTGCCAGCAGACCTAGCGGGAGCGCCAGGGTAAATGAGCAGTTCTTC
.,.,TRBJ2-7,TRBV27,CASSNTPRLGQYF,TGTGCCAGCAGTAATACCCCGAGACTGGGGCAGTACTTC
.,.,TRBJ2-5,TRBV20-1,CSASLETQYF,TGCAGTGCTAGTCTAGAGACCCAGTACTTC
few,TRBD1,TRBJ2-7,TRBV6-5,CASSTPGTVRGEQYF,TGTGCCAGCAGTACACCCGGGACAGTAAGGGGCGAGCAGTACTTC
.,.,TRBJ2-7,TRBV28,CASARQEPYEQYF,TGTGCCAGCGCCAGACAGGAGCCCTACGAGCAGTACTTC
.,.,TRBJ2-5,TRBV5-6,CASSGDLRGETQYF,TGTGCCAGCAGCGGGGACTTGAGAGGGGAGACCCAGTACTTC
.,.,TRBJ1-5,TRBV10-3,CAIRIPREDQPQHF,TGTGCCATCAGAATACCCAGGGAGGATCAGCCCCAGCATTTT
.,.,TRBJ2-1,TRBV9,CASSVDGDGSYNEQFF,TGTGCCAGCAGCGTAGACGGTGATGGCTCCTACAATGAGCAGTTCTTC
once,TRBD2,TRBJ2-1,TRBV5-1,CASSTIAGIEFF,TGCGCCAGCAGCACCATAGCGGGAATCGAGTTCTTC
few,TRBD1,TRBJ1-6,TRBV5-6,CASSLDPGQPYNSPLHF,TGTGCCAGCAGCTTAGATCCGGGACAGCCCTATAATTCACCCCTCCACTTT
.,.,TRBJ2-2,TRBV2,CASIAGYTGELFF,TGTGCCAGCATCGCAGGGTACACCGGGGAGCTGTTTTTT
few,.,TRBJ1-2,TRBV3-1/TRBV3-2,CASSPRFRVNYGYTF,TGTGCCAGCAGCCCACGGTTCAGGGTAAACTATGGCTACACCTTC
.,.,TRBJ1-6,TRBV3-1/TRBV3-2,CASSQGKRARDNSPLHF,TGTGCCAGCAGCCAAGGAAAACGGGCCAGGGATAATTCACCCCTCCACTTT
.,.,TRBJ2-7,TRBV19,CASSIVRGADNSYEQYF,TGTGCCAGTAGTATAGTCAGGGGAGCGGATAACTCCTACGAGCAGTACTTC
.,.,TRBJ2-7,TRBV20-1,CSSRGSHEQYF,TGCAGTTCCCGGGGAAGCCACGAGCAGTACTTC